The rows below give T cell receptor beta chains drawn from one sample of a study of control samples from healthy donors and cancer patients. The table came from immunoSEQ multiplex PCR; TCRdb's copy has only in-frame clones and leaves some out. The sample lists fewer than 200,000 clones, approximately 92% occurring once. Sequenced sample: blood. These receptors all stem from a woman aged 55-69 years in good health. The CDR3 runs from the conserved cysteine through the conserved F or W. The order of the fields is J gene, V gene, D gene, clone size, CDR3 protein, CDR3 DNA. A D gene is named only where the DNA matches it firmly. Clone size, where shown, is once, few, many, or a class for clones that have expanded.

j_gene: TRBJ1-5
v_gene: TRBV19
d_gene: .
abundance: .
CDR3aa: CASSISRLQVQPQHF
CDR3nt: TGTGCCAGTAGTATATCCAGGTTGCAGGTACAGCCCCAGCATTTT

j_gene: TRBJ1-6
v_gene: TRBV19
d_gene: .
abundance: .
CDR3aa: CASSWAAGSSYNSPLHF
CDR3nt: TGTGCCAGTAGTTGGGCGGCGGGGAGCTCCTATAATTCACCCCTCCACTTT

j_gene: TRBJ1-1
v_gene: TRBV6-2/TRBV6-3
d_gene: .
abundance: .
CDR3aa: CASSYRGNTEAFF
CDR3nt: TGTGCCAGCAGTTACAGGGGGAACACTGAAGCTTTCTTT

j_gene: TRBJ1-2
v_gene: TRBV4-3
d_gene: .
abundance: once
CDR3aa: CASSQGGDVPNYGYTF
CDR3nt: TGCGCCAGCAGCCAAGGAGGAGACGTACCTAACTATGGCTACACCTTC

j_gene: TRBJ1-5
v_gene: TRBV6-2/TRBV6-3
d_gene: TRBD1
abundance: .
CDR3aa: CASSYGQGAKHF
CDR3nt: TGTGCCAGCAGTTACGGACAGGGCGCGAAGCATTTT

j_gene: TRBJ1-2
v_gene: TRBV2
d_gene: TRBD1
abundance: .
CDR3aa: CASREQGAWGYTF
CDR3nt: TGTGCCAGCAGGGAACAGGGGGCCTGGGGCTACACCTTC

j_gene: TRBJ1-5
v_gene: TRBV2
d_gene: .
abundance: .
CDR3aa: CASKEGRGARNPYSNQPQHF
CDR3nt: TGTGCCAGCAAAGAGGGGCGGGGGGCGCGAAATCCGTATAGCAATCAGCCCCAGCATTTT

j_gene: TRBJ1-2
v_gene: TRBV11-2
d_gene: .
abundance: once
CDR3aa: CASSFSGTTNYGYTF
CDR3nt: TGTGCCAGCAGCTTCTCAGGGACCACTAACTATGGCTACACCTTC

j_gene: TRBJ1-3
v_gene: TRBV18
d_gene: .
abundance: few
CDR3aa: CASSPVGDSSGNTIYF
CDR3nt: TGTGCCAGCTCACCGGTAGGGGACTCCTCTGGAAACACCATATATTTT

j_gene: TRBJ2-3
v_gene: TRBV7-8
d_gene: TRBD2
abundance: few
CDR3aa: CASRGGTTDTQYF
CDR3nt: TGTGCCAGCAGGGGGGGGACTACAGATACGCAGTATTTT

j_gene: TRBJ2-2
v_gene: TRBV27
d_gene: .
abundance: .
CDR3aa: CASSPGTHTGELFF
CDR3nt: TGTGCCAGCAGTCCCGGGACACACACCGGGGAGCTGTTTTTT

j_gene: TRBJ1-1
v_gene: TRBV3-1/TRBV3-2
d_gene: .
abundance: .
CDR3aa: CASRRQLEAFF
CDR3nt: TGTGCCAGCAGACGACAGCTTGAAGCTTTCTTT

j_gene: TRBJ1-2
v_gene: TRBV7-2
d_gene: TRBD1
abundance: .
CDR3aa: CASSLGQEYGYTF
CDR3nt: TGTGCCAGCAGCTTGGGACAGGAGTATGGCTACACCTTC

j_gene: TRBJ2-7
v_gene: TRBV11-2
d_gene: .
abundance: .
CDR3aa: CASSLGRGPYEQYF
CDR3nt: TGTGCCAGCAGTTTGGGACGGGGACCCTACGAGCAGTACTTC

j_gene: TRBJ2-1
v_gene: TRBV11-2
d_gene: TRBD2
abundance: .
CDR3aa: CASSLPWSGSTEQFF
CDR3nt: TGTGCCAGCAGCCTACCATGGAGCGGGAGTACCGAGCAGTTCTTC

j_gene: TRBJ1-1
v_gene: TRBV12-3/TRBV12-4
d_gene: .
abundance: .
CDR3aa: CASSVLSNEAFF
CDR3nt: TGTGCCAGCAGCGTCCTTTCTAACGAAGCTTTCTTT

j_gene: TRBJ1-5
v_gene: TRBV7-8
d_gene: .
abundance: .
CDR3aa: CASSLGNRARGSQHF
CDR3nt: TGTGCCAGCAGCTTGGGTAACAGGGCTCGAGGGTCCCAGCATTTT

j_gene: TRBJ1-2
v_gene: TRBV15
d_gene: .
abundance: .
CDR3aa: CATRGGAYGYTF
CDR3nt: TGTGCCACCAGGGGGGGGGCCTATGGCTACACCTTC